The 22 T cell receptor beta chains presented below share a single source sample, sequenced in a study of cytomegalovirus exposure and HLA in healthy donors. 60 Vbeta and 13 Jbeta primers were used in PCR. Clones were read by immunoSEQ multiplex PCR, and TCRdb kept only the in-frame ones, dropping some. In the table there are 110,000 or so clones, 60% to 85% of which are singletons. Sequenced material: PBMCs. Every receptor here comes from a woman between 40 and 55 years old in good health and CMV-seropositive.

This chain connects TRBV28 to TRBJ1-4, with D maybe TRBD1 (6 bases). The CDR3 covers 13 residues. Trimming stripped 6 bases from V and 6 bases from J, with 11 bases between. Per germline, CDR1 MDHEN and CDR2 SYDVKM. Here the CDR3 reads CASSGGRDEKLFF. For the CDR3, the DNA is TGTGCCAGCAGCGGGGGGCGTGATGAAAAACTGTTTTTT. Using reference TRBV28 and TRBJ1-4 for the parts outside the CDR3, the full variable domain is DVKVTQSSRYLVKRTGEKVFLECVQDMDHENMFWYRQDPGLGLRLIYFSYDVKMKEKGDIPEGYSVSREKKERFSLILESASTNQTSMYLCASSGGRDEKLFFGSGTQLSVL.

This clone occurred a few times. The genes are TRBV7-8 and TRBJ2-5; TRBD2 matches at 14 bases. The V gene end was trimmed by 4 bases and the J gene end by 5 bases; junction bases not matched to a gene: 12. In germline, CDR1 is SGHVS, CDR2 FQNEAQ. CDR3 size: 18 residues. CDR3 in amino acids: CASSSHLGLAGGGETQYF. The DNA of the CDR3 is TGTGCCAGCAGCTCGCACCTCGGACTAGCGGGAGGAGGCGAGACCCAGTACTTC.

V is TRBV5-6 and J is TRBJ1-2; no clear D gene. The CDR3 runs to 13 residues. Trimming cost V 3 bases and J 0 bases, with 6 bases left between them. In germline, CDR1 is SGHDT, CDR2 YYEEEE. The CDR3 is CASSSTPNYGYTF. CDR3 coding DNA: TGTGCCAGCAGCTCGACACCTAACTATGGCTACACCTTC.

This clone was observed a few times. This sequence joins TRBV7-6 and TRBJ1-5, with D maybe TRBD1 (5 bases). Trimming removed 1 base from V and 3 bases from J, with 16 bases in between. CDR1 SGHVS and CDR2 FNYEAQ come from the germline V gene. The CDR3 runs to 17 residues. The DNA of the CDR3 is TGTGCCAGCAGCTTAGAGTCGGCAGGGAGGGCCAATCAGCCCCAGCATTTT. Protein product: CASSLESAGRANQPQHF.

The rearrangement joins TRBV5-4 to TRBJ2-7; no clear D gene. Germline V gene data show CDR1 as SGHNT and CDR2 as YYREEE (reference sequence). The CDR3 extends over 14 amino acids. V was shortened by 0 bases and J by 0 bases, with 7 bases between the two germline ends. Here the CDR3 reads CASSLAASSYEQYF. As DNA, the CDR3 is TGTGCCAGCAGCTTGGCTGCCAGCTCCTACGAGCAGTACTTC.

V usage is TRBV11-3 and J usage is TRBJ2-1; 12 bases are a match to TRBD2. CDR3 length: 16 residues. V shed 1 base, J shed 9 bases, and the junction held 7 bases outside the gene matches. Germline CDR1 SGHNT, CDR2 YENEEA. CDR3 nucleotides: TGTGCCAGCAGCTTAGGACTAGCGGGGGTGTCGGGTGAGCAGTTCTTC. Translation gives CASSLGLAGVSGEQFF.

The rearrangement joins TRBV10-1 to TRBJ1-6; D ambiguous. V shed 7 bases and J shed 3 bases, with 16 bases lying between them. The CDR3 runs 16 residues. CDR1 is WNHNN and CDR2 is SYGVQD in the germline V gene (reference sequence). CDR3 sequence (DNA): TGCGCCAGCAATGAAAGCGGCGTATACTATAATTCACCCCTCCACTTT. Translating it yields CASNESGVYYNSPLHF.

The chain uses TRBV6-5 and TRBJ2-5; TRBD1 might be the D (6 bases). This CDR3 is built from 16 residues. The V end was cut by 2 bases, the J end by 5 bases, with 18 bases between. Germline lookup yields CDR1 MNHEY and CDR2 SVGAGI. Written as DNA, the CDR3 is TGTGCCAGCAGTTACGACACATCGACAGGCGGGGAGACCCAGTACTTC. Translating gives CASSYDTSTGGETQYF.

The J gene is TRBJ2-7, the V gene TRBV28; 9 bases are shared with TRBD1. Germline-derived CDR1 and CDR2 are MDHEN and SYDVKM. Trimming cost V 6 bases and J 3 bases; bases outside gene matches: 12. The CDR3 sequence is 16 residues long. For the CDR3, the DNA is TGTGCCAGCAGGGGCGAGGGACAGGGTGGTTACTACGAGCAGTACTTC. Translating it yields CASRGEGQGGYYEQYF.

This sequence joins TRBV5-1 and TRBJ2-1, with D tentatively TRBD2 (6 bases). With 3 bases removed from V and 1 base from J, the gap between germline ends came to 14 bases. In germline, CDR1 is SGHRS, CDR2 YFSETQ. The CDR3 is made up of 16 amino acids. In DNA, the CDR3 is TGCGCCAGCAGCTCAGCGGAAGGGACTTCCTACAATGAGCAGTTCTTC. It yields the protein CASSSAEGTSYNEQFF.

This clone was seen more than once but under ten times. The rearrangement links TRBV10-3 to TRBJ2-5; 10 bases are shared with TRBD2. Germline assignment: CDR1 ENHRY and CDR2 SYGVKD. The CDR3 has 17 residues. Trimming took 0 bases from V and 3 from J; bases not matched to a gene: 7. As DNA, the CDR3 is TGTGCCATCAGTGAGTCGATACTAGCGGGAACTAAAGAGACCCAGTACTTC. This gives the protein CAISESILAGTKETQYF.

In DNA form, the CDR3 reads TGTGCCAGCAGCTTAGGGGCCAAAGGAAACACTGAAGCTTTCTTT. Encoded protein: CASSLGAKGNTEAFF. The V and J genes are TRBV7-3 and TRBJ1-1; possibly TRBD1 for D (5 bases). The CDR3 runs 15 residues. Trimming took 2 bases from V and 2 from J, leaving 12 bases between them. The V gene's germline CDR1 is SGHTA and CDR2 FQGTGA.

This clone was seen only once. The chain combines TRBV2 with TRBJ2-7; a weak D match, TRBD2 (7 bases). Germline CDR1 and CDR2: SNHLY and FYNNEI. This CDR3 contains 15 residues. V was trimmed by 8 bases and J by 0 bases, leaving 17 bases between them. This CDR3 is CASGEGTPNSYEQYF. CDR3 in DNA: TGTGCCAGCGGGGAGGGGACACCAAACTCCTACGAGCAGTACTTC.

This chain links TRBV13 with TRBJ1-6; D uncertain. Trimming stripped 1 base from V and 6 bases from J, with 10 bases between. Germline CDR1 PRHDT, CDR2 FYEKMQ (reference sequence). This CDR3 contains 15 residues. CDR3 nucleotides: TGTGCCAGCAGCTTAGCCAACAGTTTTAATTCACCCCTCCACTTT. Protein: CASSLANSFNSPLHF.

This clone was seen only a few times. The V gene is TRBV9, the J gene TRBJ1-2; 7 nucleotides match TRBD1. V shed 3 bases and J 1 base; nucleotides not matched to a gene: 3. The CDR3 spans 14 residues. Looked up from germline, CDR1 is SGDLS and CDR2 is YYNGEE. The CDR3 spells CASSEGDSNYGYTF. CDR3 bases: TGTGCCAGCAGCGAGGGGGACAGTAACTATGGCTACACCTTC.

This clone has only a few counts. The chain recombines TRBV30 with TRBJ2-2; D call uncertain. V was trimmed by 0 bases and J by 5 bases, leaving 7 bases between them. The V gene's germline CDR1 is GTSNPN and CDR2 SVGIG (reference sequence). The CDR3 is 13 amino acids. This CDR3 is CAWSVVGTGELFF. The CDR3 region has the DNA TGTGCCTGGAGTGTAGTCGGGACCGGGGAGCTGTTTTTT.

The rearrangement uses TRBV7-2 and TRBJ2-5; 7 nucleotides align to TRBD2. Trimming removed 1 base from V and 4 bases from J; junction bases left unmatched: 6. CDR3 length: 15 amino acids. Germline CDR1 reads SGHTA; CDR2 reads FQGNSA. The CDR3 sequence is CASSLGSGTSETQYF. The CDR3 coding sequence is TGTGCCAGCAGCTTAGGGAGCGGGACCTCAGAGACCCAGTACTTC.

As DNA, the CDR3 is TGTGCCAGCAGTGGACCTAGCGGGGACAGCTCAGATACGCAGTATTTT. Translation gives CASSGPSGDSSDTQYF. The chain links TRBV6-4 to TRBJ2-3; 9 bases map to TRBD2. This CDR3 is 16 amino acids long. Trimming at V came to 4 bases and at J to 4 bases, leaving 9 bases not matched to a gene. Germline-derived CDR1 and CDR2 are MRHNA and SNTAGT.

This clone has only one observation. The rearrangement links TRBV27 to TRBJ2-7; 7 nucleotides agree with TRBD2. The CDR3 loop spans 14 amino acids. CDR1 and CDR2 (germline): MNHEY, SMNVEV (reference sequence). Trimming at V came to 6 bases and at J to 0 bases, leaving 5 bases not matched to a gene. The CDR3, as DNA: TGTGCCAGCAGCACGAGCGGGGCCTCCTACGAGCAGTACTTC. Translated: CASSTSGASYEQYF.

In this sample, this clone turned up a few times. This chain links TRBV28 with TRBJ2-3; 9 positions match TRBD1. Germline trimming cut 5 bases from V and 4 bases from J; bases unmatched to any gene: 10. The CDR3 runs 16 residues. CDR1 and CDR2 (germline): MDHEN, SYDVKM. CDR3 coding DNA: TGTGCCAGCAGTCCCGCCGCGGACAGGGGCCCAGATACGCAGTATTTT. It specifies CASSPAADRGPDTQYF.

The chain carries TRBV5-4 and TRBJ2-2, with D maybe TRBD1 (5 bases). Per the germline V gene, CDR1 is SGHNT and CDR2 is YYREEE (reference sequence). V gave up 4 bases and J gave up 0 bases, with 13 bases separating them. The CDR3 is 16 amino acids. The CDR3 protein is CASSQAPRANTGELFF. The CDR3 coding sequence is TGTGCCAGCAGCCAGGCGCCCAGGGCGAACACCGGGGAGCTGTTTTTT.

V and J are TRBV7-2 and TRBJ2-4; weak D call: TRBD1 (5 bases). The CDR3 covers 14 residues. Looked up from germline, CDR1 is SGHTA and CDR2 is FQGNSA. Trimming took 1 base from V and 4 from J, leaving 8 bases between them. The CDR3 protein is CASSLDSGKNIQYF. The CDR3 nucleotides read TGTGCCAGCAGCTTAGATTCAGGGAAAAACATTCAGTACTTC.